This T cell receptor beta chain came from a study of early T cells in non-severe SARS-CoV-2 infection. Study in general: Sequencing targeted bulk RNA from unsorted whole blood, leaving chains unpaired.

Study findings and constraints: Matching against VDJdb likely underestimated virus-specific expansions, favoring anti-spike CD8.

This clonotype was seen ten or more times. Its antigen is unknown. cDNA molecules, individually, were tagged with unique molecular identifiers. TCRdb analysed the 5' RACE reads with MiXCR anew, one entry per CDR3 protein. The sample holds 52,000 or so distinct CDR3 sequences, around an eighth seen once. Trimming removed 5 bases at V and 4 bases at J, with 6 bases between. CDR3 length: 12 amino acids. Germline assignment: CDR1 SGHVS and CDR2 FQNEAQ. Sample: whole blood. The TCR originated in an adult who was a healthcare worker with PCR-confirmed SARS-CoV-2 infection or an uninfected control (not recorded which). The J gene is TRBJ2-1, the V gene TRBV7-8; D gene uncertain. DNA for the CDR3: TGTGCCAGCAGCACCCAATACAATGAGCAGTTCTTC. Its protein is CASSTQYNEQFF.